This record concerns one T cell receptor beta chain sequence. Its target is unknown. The germline V and J ends were trimmed by 1 base and 0 bases, with 13 bases remaining between them. CDR1 and CDR2 from the germline V gene are LGHDT and YNNKEL (reference sequence). There are 17 residues in the CDR3. The data belong to a study of regulatory T cells in long-lasting Graves disease. General study findings and limits: Newly diagnosed disease favored TRBV20-1 and TRBJ2-1 over persistent disease. Persistent Graves' cases showed lower TCR diversity than newly diagnosed cases.

TCR beta libraries were built with iRepertoire HTBI primers and Arm-PCR of CDR3 regions. As handled by the study authors: Looking across samples, the authors found under 70 TRBV and 15 or so TRBJ segments. Each CDR3 protein gets one entry after TCRdb re-called the multiplex PCR reads with MiXCR. TCRdb's processing, not the authors' own work, is the source of the V and J calls. The sample gives 500,000 to 800,000 distinct CDR3 sequences, 25% to 35% of which show up once; around 40% is in the top ten. This sample's time point: persistent/refractory GD, antithyroid drugs over 5 years with positive TRAb. The TCR library used RNA extracted from PBMCs.

The sequencing used peripheral blood mononuclear cells (PBMCs), collected when the disease was refractory, from a patient treated with antithyroid drugs. The rearrangement uses TRBV3-1 and TRBJ1-3, with D uncertain. The receptor's source is a female donor with Graves disease. The CDR3 nucleotides read TGTGCCAGCAGCCAAGTTGCAGGCTCCCTCTCTGGAAACACCATATATTTT. Translating it yields CASSQVAGSLSGNTIYF.